The 26 T cell receptor beta chains listed next were all sequenced from one sample in a study of T cells in Graves' hyperthyroidism and ophthalmopathy. Amplified TCR beta CDR3 regions derived from RNA transcripts. The HTBI set primed first-round TCR CDR3 RT-PCR. From the multiplex PCR reads, TCRdb called clonotypes with MiXCR, one entry per CDR3 protein. The sample records about 640,000 distinct CDR3 sequences, about a fifth being singletons. Sequencing was performed on blood. These receptors came from a man aged 25 to 40 with Graves' ophthalmopathy.

This clonotype was seen many times. This rearrangement joins TRBV6-1 to TRBJ2-7, with 8 bases identical to TRBD2. CDR1 and CDR2 (germline): MNHNS, SASEGT. V lost 11 bases to trimming and J lost 2 bases; unmatched junction nucleotides: 11. The CDR3 has 14 residues. CDR3 bases: TGTGCCTGCCAGCGGACGGGAGGGACCTACGAGCAGTACTTC. Translation: CACQRTGGTYEQYF.

In this sample, this clonotype turned up many times. The rearrangement links TRBV11-2 to TRBJ2-7, with a tentative D call TRBD2 (6 bases). Trimming pared 3 bases from V and 3 bases from J, leaving 15 bases between. The CDR3 length is 15 residues. Germline V lookup: CDR1 SGHAT, CDR2 FQNNGV. CDR3 DNA sequence: TGTGCCAGCAGCTTGGAGGGAGTCGCTAGCTACGAGCAGTACTTC. Residues: CASSLEGVASYEQYF.

This chain uses TRBV5-1 with TRBJ1-2, with 8 bases that match TRBD1. The CDR3 is 15 residues long. V lost 4 bases and J lost 4; bases outside the gene matches: 9. From germline, CDR1 is SGHRS and CDR2 YFSETQ. CDR3 residues: CASSRADRVVYGYTF. In DNA, the CDR3 is TGCGCCAGCAGCCGAGCGGACAGGGTGGTCTATGGCTACACCTTC.

This clonotype was seen many times. The chain links TRBV3-1 to TRBJ2-3; D gene unclear. CDR1 is LGHDT and CDR2 is YNNKEL in the germline V gene (reference sequence). The CDR3 is 15 residues long. V shed 1 base and J shed 2 bases, with 10 bases lying between them. CDR3 residues: CASSQVGRNTDTQYF. The DNA for the CDR3 is TGTGCCAGCAGCCAAGTCGGACGGAACACAGATACGCAGTATTTT.

V gene TRBV5-4 combines with J gene TRBJ2-5; D possibly uses TRBD1 or TRBD2 (5 bases each). Trimming shortened V by 6 bases and J by 1 base, and 13 bases separated the two germline ends. The CDR3 loop spans 14 amino acids. Germline CDR1 and CDR2: SGHNT and YYREEE (reference sequence). DNA for the CDR3: TGTGCCAGCAAACCGGGGCCCTCCCAAGAGACCCAGTACTTC. It yields the protein CASKPGPSQETQYF.

V gene TRBV10-1 combines with J gene TRBJ1-1, with unresolved D. This CDR3 region has 13 residues. Germline CDR1 reads WNHNN; CDR2 reads SYGVQD (reference sequence). V gave up 8 bases and J gave up 4 bases, with 14 bases separating them. CDR3 amino acids: CASQAQRGTEAFF. The CDR3 DNA reads TGCGCCAGCCAGGCCCAACGGGGCACTGAAGCTTTCTTT.

The chain links TRBV5-1 to TRBJ2-3, with D possibly TRBD2 on 5 matching bases. V lost 5 bases and J lost 0, with 10 bases in between. The germline V gene has CDR1 SGHRS and CDR2 YFSETQ. CDR3 length: 14 amino acids. The CDR3 spells CASSAAASTDTQYF. For the CDR3, the DNA is TGCGCCAGCAGTGCAGCGGCTAGCACAGATACGCAGTATTTT.

This clonotype has only a few counts. The CDR3 bases are TGTGCCAGCAGTGAAGTAGGGACACGGGGTTCACCCCTCCACTTT. This encodes CASSEVGTRGSPLHF. The chain joins TRBV6-1 to TRBJ1-6, with a tentative D call TRBD1 (6 bases). Trimming removed 1 base from V and 9 bases from J, with 13 bases in between. This CDR3 has 15 amino acids. The germline V gene encodes CDR1 MNHNS and CDR2 SASEGT.

The gene calls are TRBV27 and TRBJ2-1, with TRBD1 identical over 8 bases. From germline, CDR1 is MNHEY and CDR2 SMNVEV (reference sequence). Trimming took 8 bases from V and 6 from J; bases not matched to a gene: 6. This CDR3 region has 13 residues. The CDR3 DNA follows: TGTGCCAGCGAGGACAGGGTGTTCAATGAGCAGTTCTTC. Its protein is CASEDRVFNEQFF.

The gene calls are TRBV3-2 and TRBJ1-6; the table names TRBD1, a call not compared with the DNA. TRBV3-2 is given as a pseudogene. The CDR3 covers 15 residues. The CDR3 region has the DNA TGTGCCAGCAGCCTCGGGAGAGGGGGTAATTCACCCCTCCACTTT. Translating it yields CASSLGRGGNSPLHF.

This clonotype has just a few counts. The J gene is TRBJ2-1, the V gene TRBV14, with a weak D call TRBD2 (5 bases). Germline assignment: CDR1 SGHDN and CDR2 FVKESK. The CDR3 totals 15 residues. Trimming removed 1 base at V and 4 bases at J, with 11 bases between. The CDR3 region is CASSQGPSPYNEQFF. The CDR3 DNA is TGTGCCAGCAGCCAAGGCCCTAGCCCGTACAATGAGCAGTTCTTC.

V usage is TRBV10-3 and J usage is TRBJ2-2, with a weak D call TRBD1 (5 bases). Between the trimmed V and J ends, which lost 8 bases and 0 bases, there was a span of 19 bases. The CDR3 is 17 amino acids. Germline CDR1 and CDR2: ENHRY and SYGVKD. The CDR3 nucleotides read TGTGCCATCGGGCAGACCCAGGGCAGGTCGAACACCGGGGAGCTGTTTTTT. Translated: CAIGQTQGRSNTGELFF.

This clonotype turned up a few times. J is TRBJ1-1 and V is TRBV12-3 or TRBV12-4; D is ambiguous. Trimming stripped 5 bases from V and 0 bases from J, with 13 bases between. The CDR3 contains 15 residues. The CDR3 is CASSLQADLNTEAFF. For the CDR3, the DNA is TGTGCCAGCAGTCTACAAGCCGACTTGAACACTGAAGCTTTCTTT.

V gene TRBV15 combines with J gene TRBJ1-4; D gene uncertain. V was trimmed by 0 bases and J by 0 bases, leaving 14 bases between them. CDR3 length: 18 residues. Germline V gene sequence: CDR1 LNHNV, CDR2 YYDKDF (reference sequence). CDR3 protein: CATSRDPAYSTTNEKLFF. The CDR3 nucleotides read TGTGCCACCAGCAGAGATCCCGCGTACAGCACAACTAATGAAAAACTGTTTTTT. Based on the CDR3 plus reference TRBV15 and TRBJ1-4, the full variable domain is DAMVIQNPRYQVTQFGKPVTLSCSQTLNHNVMYWYQQKSSQAPKLLFHYYDKDFNNEADTPDNFQSRRPNTSFCFLDIRSPGLGDTAMYLCATSRDPAYSTTNEKLFFGSGTQLSVL.

The sample holds a few counts of this clonotype. This chain uses TRBV3-1 with TRBJ2-5, with 10 positions matching TRBD2. The CDR3 length is 15 residues. The V gene end was trimmed by 4 bases and the J gene end by 5 bases; junction bases not matched to a gene: 7. Germline CDR1 is LGHDT and CDR2 is YNNKEL (reference sequence). CDR3 region: CASSPPGLATETQYF. CDR3 nucleotides: TGTGCCAGCAGCCCCCCGGGACTAGCGACGGAGACCCAGTACTTC.

This clonotype showed up many times. DNA of the CDR3: TGCGCCAGCAGCTTGGACAGTCCTAGCAATCAGCCCCAGCATTTT. This encodes CASSLDSPSNQPQHF. The chain links TRBV5-1 to TRBJ1-5; D is unresolved. Germline V CDR1 and CDR2: SGHRS, YFSETQ. V was clipped by 0 bases and J by 0 bases, with 7 bases between them. The CDR3 is 15 amino acids.

This clonotype is a singleton in its sample. This may come from a read error, since a much larger clone is one base off. The chain has TRBV7-6 and TRBJ2-2; tentative D call: TRBD2 (6 bases). CDR1 SGHVS and CDR2 FNYEAQ come from the germline V gene. The CDR3 consists of 18 residues. Deletions cut 2 bases from V and 2 bases from J, with 18 bases between. The CDR3 DNA follows: TGTGCCAGCAGCTTATCCCCCGGACTATCGGGAAACACCGGGGAGCTGTTTTTT. Translation gives CASSLSPGLSGNTGELFF.

This clonotype was seen repeatedly, ten times or more. V usage is TRBV13 and J usage is TRBJ2-1; D remains unclear. The CDR3 extends over 14 amino acids. V gave up 2 bases and J gave up 8 bases, with 13 bases separating them. Germline-derived CDR1 and CDR2 are PRHDT and FYEKMQ (reference sequence). The CDR3 bases are TGTGCCAGCAGCTTACGGCTCAACCGGGATGAGCAGTTCTTC. It encodes CASSLRLNRDEQFF.

This clonotype was seen once. This chain links TRBV3-1 with TRBJ2-3; no reliable D call. V was shortened by 1 base and J by 7 bases, with 9 bases between the two germline ends. Germline-derived CDR1 and CDR2 are LGHDT and YNNKEL (reference sequence). The CDR3 is 13 amino acids. CDR3 protein: CASSQGESYTQYF. CDR3 DNA: TGTGCCAGCAGCCAAGGCGAAAGCTATACGCAGTATTTT.

This clonotype was picked up a small number of times. The rearrangement links TRBV9 to TRBJ2-5, with 14 bases fitting TRBD2. This CDR3 spans 18 amino acids. In germline, CDR1 is SGDLS, CDR2 YYNGEE. V lost 10 bases and J lost 5; bases outside the gene matches: 19. For the CDR3, the DNA is TGTGCCCCCCCCGGGACTAGCGGGAGTAGGGGTTGTGGTGAGACCCAGTACTTC. Its protein product is CAPPGTSGSRGCGETQYF.

This clonotype was counted between two and nine times. The genes are TRBV27 and TRBJ2-2; 10 bases map to TRBD2. Trimming took 10 bases from V and 6 from J; bases not matched to a gene: 14. Germline V gene data show CDR1 as MNHEY and CDR2 as SMNVEV (reference sequence). The CDR3 has 16 residues. The CDR3 nucleotides read TGTGCCACCTCAGTGGCGGTAGCGGGAGGACCCGGGGAGCTGTTTTTT. Translated, it gives CATSVAVAGGPGELFF.

The V call is TRBV7-9, the J call TRBJ2-1; D remains unclear. Trimming pared 4 bases from V and 7 bases from J, leaving 11 bases between. Germline loops: CDR1 SEHNR, CDR2 FQNEAQ (reference sequence). CDR3 length: 13 amino acids. The CDR3 DNA follows: TGTGCCAGCAGCTATATAGGGATGAATGAGCAGTTCTTC. Amino acid sequence: CASSYIGMNEQFF.

This clonotype occurred a few times. The chain has TRBV24-1 and TRBJ2-1; 9 bases agree with TRBD2. CDR1 and CDR2 from the germline V gene are KGHDR and SFDVKD. The CDR3 covers 16 residues. With V trimmed by 8 bases and J by 8 bases, 15 bases remained unmatched. In DNA, the CDR3 is TGTGCCACCACGCTCTTGTTAGCGGGAGAGTTCCATGAGCAGTTCTTC. Amino acid sequence: CATTLLLAGEFHEQFF.

About this clonotype: An end of the junction does not agree with germline; a read error may underlie this. The chain links TRBV7-8 to TRBJ2-3; D may be TRBD1 (6 bases). The CDR3 runs to 15 residues. In germline, CDR1 is SGHVS, CDR2 FQNEAQ. The CDR3 reads CASSQLQGFADTQYF. The CDR3 bases are TGCGCCAGCAGCCAACTTCAGGGGTTCGCAGATACGCAGTATTTT.

The chain employs TRBV2 and TRBJ1-1, with D hard to call. Trimming removed 7 bases at V and 5 bases at J, with 17 bases between. Per the germline V gene, CDR1 is SNHLY and CDR2 is FYNNEI. CDR3 size: 14 residues. In nucleotides, the CDR3 is TGTGCCAGCACTGATGGGCAGCGAGGGACTGAAGCTTTCTTT. It translates to CASTDGQRGTEAFF.

CDR3 loop: CASSPITGFPGYTF. The CDR3 bases are TGTGCCAGCAGTCCAATAACAGGGTTCCCTGGCTACACCTTC. This sequence joins TRBV27 and TRBJ1-2; D is possibly TRBD1 (6 bases). CDR3 size: 14 residues. V lost 5 bases to trimming and J lost 7 bases, with 17 bases between them. In germline, CDR1 is MNHEY, CDR2 SMNVEV (reference sequence).